This T cell receptor beta chain was recorded in a study of blood T cell repertoires in COVID-19. Study summary: Nucleic acid was either cDNA or gDNA, and it came from T cells, B-cell-depleted T cells, or PBMCs.

Original handling: The assay estimated nucleated cells by amplifying reference gene primers. This table comes from immunoSEQ multiplex PCR, and its TCRdb copy is limited to in-frame clones, with some not included. V and J calls and clone size are copied from that table; D and trimming were computed from the DNA. The table shows approximately 130,000 clones, with around 80% occurring only once. CDR1 is ENHRY and CDR2 is SYGVKD in the germline V gene. The CDR3 has 13 residues. V was cut by 3 bases and J by 4 bases, with 9 bases left in between. This TCR was recovered from a human donor in a cohort sampled during active COVID-19. The rearrangement joins TRBV10-3 to TRBJ1-2; D remains ambiguous. Source material: peripheral blood. The CDR3 loop is CAISDERAYGYTF. CDR3 bases: TGTGCCATCAGTGATGAGAGGGCCTATGGCTACACCTTC.